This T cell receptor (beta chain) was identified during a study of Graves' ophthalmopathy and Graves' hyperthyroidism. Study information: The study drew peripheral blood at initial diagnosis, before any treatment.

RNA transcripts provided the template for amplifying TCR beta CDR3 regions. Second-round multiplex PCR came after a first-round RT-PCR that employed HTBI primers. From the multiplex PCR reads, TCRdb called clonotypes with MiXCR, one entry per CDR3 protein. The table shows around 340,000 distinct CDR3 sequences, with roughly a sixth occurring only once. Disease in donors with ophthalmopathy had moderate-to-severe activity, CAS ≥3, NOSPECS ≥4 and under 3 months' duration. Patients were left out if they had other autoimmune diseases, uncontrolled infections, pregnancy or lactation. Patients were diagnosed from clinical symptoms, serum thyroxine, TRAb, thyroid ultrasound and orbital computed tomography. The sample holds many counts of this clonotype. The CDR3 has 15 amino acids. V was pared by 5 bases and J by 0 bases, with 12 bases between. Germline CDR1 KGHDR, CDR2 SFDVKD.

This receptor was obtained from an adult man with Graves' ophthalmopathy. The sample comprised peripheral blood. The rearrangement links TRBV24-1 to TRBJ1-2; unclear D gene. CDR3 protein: CATSGFPGANYGYTF. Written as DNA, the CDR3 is TGTGCCACCAGTGGCTTCCCTGGAGCTAACTATGGCTACACCTTC.